The subject of this entry is one T cell receptor (beta chain). Per the authors' pipeline: For nucleated cells, counts were estimated from reference gene primer amplification. Generated by immunoSEQ multiplex PCR, the TCRdb table keeps only in-frame clones and is missing some. V and J calls and clone size come straight from that table; D and trimming were deduced from the DNA. The sample lists around 270,000 clones, about nine tenths occurring once. These data belong to a study of blood T cell repertoires in COVID-19. On the study more broadly: Samples representing acute and convalescent COVID-19 were sourced from the United States, Italy and Spain. Sources were T cells, B-cell-depleted T cells, or PBMCs; the material itself was cDNA or gDNA.

The CDR3 is 15 residues long. The germline gives CDR1 LNHDA, CDR2 SQIVND (reference sequence). V shed 5 bases, J shed 5 bases, and the junction held 5 bases outside the gene matches. Specimen: peripheral blood. The rearrangement links TRBV19 to TRBJ1-6; 8 bases line up with TRBD1. The clonotype originates from a man aged 55 to 70 who had recovered from COVID-19. The chain's CDR3 is CASSDRGGNNSPLHF. The DNA of the CDR3 is TGTGCCAGTAGTGACAGGGGCGGTAATAATTCACCCCTCCACTTT.